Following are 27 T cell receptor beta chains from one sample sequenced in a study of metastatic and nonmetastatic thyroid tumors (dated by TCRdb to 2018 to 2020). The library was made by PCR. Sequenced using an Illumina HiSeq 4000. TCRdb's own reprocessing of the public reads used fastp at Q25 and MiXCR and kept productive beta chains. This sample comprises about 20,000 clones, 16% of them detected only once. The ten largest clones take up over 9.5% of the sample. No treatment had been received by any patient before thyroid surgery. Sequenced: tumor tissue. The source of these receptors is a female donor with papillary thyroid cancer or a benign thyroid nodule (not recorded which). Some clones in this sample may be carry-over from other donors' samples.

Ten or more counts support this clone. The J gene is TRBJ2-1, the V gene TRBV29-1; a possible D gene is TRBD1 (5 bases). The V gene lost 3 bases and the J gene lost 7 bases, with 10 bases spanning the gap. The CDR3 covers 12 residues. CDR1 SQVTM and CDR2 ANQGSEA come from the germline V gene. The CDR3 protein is CSVDQGWNEQFF. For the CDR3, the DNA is TGCAGCGTTGATCAGGGTTGGAATGAGCAGTTCTTC.

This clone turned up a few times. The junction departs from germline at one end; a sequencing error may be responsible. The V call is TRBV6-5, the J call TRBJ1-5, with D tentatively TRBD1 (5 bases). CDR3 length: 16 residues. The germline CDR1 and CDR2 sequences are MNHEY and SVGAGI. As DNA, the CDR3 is TGTGCCAGCAGTTACTTTGCGGGACTGAGCAATCATCCCCAGCATTTT. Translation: CASSYFAGLSNHPQHF.

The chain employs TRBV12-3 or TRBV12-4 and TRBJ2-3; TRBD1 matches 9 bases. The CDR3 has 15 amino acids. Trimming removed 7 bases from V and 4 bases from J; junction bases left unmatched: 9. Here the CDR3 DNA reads TGTGCCAGCATTCGACCGGGACAGGGCGCAGATACGCAGTATTTT. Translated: CASIRPGQGADTQYF.

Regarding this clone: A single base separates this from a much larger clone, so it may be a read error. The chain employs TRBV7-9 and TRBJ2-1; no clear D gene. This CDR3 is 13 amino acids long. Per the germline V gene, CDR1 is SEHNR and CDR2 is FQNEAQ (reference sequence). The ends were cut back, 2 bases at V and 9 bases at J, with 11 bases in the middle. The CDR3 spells CASSLCTSGEQFF. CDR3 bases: TGTGCCAGCAGCTTATGTACCTCGGGTGAGCAGTTCTTC.

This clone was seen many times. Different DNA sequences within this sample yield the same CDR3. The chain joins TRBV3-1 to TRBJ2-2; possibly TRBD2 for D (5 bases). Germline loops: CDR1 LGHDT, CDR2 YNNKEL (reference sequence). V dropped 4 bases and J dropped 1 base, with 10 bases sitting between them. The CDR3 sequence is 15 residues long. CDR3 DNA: TGTGCCAGCAGCCCGAAGAGGGTGAACACCGGGGAGCTGTTTTTT. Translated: CASSPKRVNTGELFF.

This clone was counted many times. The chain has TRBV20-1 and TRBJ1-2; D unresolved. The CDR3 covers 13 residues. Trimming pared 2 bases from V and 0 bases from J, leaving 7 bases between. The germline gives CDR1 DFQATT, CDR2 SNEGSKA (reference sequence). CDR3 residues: CSARQTTNYGYTF. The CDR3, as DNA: TGCAGTGCTAGACAGACAACTAACTATGGCTACACCTTC.

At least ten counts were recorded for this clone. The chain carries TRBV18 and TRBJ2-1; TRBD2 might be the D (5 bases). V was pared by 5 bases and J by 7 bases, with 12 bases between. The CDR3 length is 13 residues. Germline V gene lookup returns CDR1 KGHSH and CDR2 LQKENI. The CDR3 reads CASSDGSGNEQFF. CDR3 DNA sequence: TGTGCCAGCTCAGATGGCTCGGGAAATGAGCAGTTCTTC. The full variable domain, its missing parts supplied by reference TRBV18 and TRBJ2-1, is NAGVMQNPRHLVRRRGQEARLRCSPMKGHSHVYWYRQLPEEGLKFMVYLQKENIIDESGMPKERFSAEFPKEGPSILRIQQVVRGDSAAYFCASSDGSGNEQFFGPGTRLTVL.

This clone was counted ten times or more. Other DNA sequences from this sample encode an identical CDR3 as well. Here the CDR3 DNA reads TGTGCCAGCAGCCCCAGACAGGACCTACCCGGAAACACTGAAGCTTTCTTT. Translated: CASSPRQDLPGNTEAFF. The rearrangement uses TRBV7-8 and TRBJ1-1, with D tentatively TRBD1 (6 bases). Looked up from germline, CDR1 is SGHVS and CDR2 is FQNEAQ. The CDR3 is 17 residues long. The V gene lost 5 bases and the J gene lost 2 bases, with 21 bases spanning the gap.

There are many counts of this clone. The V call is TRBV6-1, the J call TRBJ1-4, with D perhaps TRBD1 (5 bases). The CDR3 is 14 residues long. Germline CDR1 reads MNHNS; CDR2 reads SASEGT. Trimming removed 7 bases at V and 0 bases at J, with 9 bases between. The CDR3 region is CASTGNPTNEKLFF. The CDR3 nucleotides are TGTGCCAGCACAGGGAATCCAACTAATGAAAAACTGTTTTTT.

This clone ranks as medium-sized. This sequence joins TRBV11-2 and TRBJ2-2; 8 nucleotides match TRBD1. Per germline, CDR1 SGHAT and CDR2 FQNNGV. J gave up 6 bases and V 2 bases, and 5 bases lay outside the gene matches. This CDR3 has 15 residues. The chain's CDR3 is CASSLLDRDAGELFF. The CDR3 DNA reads TGTGCCAGCAGCTTACTGGACAGGGACGCCGGGGAGCTGTTTTTT. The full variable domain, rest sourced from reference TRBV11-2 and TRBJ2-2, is EAGVAQSPRYKIIEKRQSVAFWCNPISGHATLYWYQQILGQGPKLLIQFQNNGVVDDSQLPKDRFSAERLKGVDSTLKIQPAKLEDSAVYLCASSLLDRDAGELFFGEGSRLTVL.

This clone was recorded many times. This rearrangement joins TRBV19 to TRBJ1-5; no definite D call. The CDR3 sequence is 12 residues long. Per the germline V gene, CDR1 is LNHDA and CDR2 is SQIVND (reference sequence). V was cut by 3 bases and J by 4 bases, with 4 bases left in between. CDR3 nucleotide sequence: TGTGCCAGTAGTATTCAGAATCAGCCCCAGCATTTT. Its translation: CASSIQNQPQHF.

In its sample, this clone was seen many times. The CDR3 spells CASSPGTGGGQETQYF. The CDR3 nucleotides are TGTGCCAGCAGCCCCGGGACAGGGGGCGGACAAGAGACCCAGTACTTC. V gene TRBV5-4 combines with J gene TRBJ2-5; 12 positions match TRBD1. V shed 4 bases and J 2 bases; nucleotides not matched to a gene: 6. CDR3 length: 16 amino acids. Germline CDR1 and CDR2: SGHNT and YYREEE (reference sequence).

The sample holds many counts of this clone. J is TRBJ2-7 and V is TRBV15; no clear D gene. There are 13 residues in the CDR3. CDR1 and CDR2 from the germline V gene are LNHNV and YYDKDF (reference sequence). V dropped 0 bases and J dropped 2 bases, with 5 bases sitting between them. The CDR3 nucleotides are TGTGCCACCAGCAGAGACAGCCCCTACGAGCAGTACTTC. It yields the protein CATSRDSPYEQYF.

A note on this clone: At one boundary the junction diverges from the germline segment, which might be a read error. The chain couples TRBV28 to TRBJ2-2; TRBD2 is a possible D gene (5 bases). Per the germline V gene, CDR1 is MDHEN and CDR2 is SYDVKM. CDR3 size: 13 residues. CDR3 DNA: TGTGCCAGCAGTCGAACTGGGTCCGGGGAGCTGTTTTTC. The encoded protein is CASSRTGSGELFF.

As DNA, the CDR3 is TGCAGCGTTGAACTGGTGGGACAGCCAAACACTGAAGCTTTCTTT. It is translated as CSVELVGQPNTEAFF. The chain links TRBV29-1 to TRBJ1-1; the match to TRBD1 covers 7 bases. The CDR3 sequence is 15 residues long. V lost 2 bases, J lost 2 bases, and 8 bases stayed unmatched. Germline CDR1 and CDR2: SQVTM and ANQGSEA.

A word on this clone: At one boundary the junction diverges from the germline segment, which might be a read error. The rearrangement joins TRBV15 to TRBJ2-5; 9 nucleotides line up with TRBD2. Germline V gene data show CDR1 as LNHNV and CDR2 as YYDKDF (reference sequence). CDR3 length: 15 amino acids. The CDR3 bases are TGTGTCACCAGCCTATTACTAGCGGGCCAAGAGACACAGTACTTC. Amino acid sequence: CVTSLLLAGQETQYF.

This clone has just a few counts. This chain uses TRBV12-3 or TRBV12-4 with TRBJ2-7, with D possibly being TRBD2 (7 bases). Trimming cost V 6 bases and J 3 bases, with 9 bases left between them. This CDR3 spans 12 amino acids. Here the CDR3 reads CASSGGLYEQYF. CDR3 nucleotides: TGTGCCAGCAGCGGGGGGCTCTACGAGCAGTACTTC.

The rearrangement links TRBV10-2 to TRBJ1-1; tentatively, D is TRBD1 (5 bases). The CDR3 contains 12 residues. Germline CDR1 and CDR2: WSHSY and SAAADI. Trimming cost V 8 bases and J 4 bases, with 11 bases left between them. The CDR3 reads CASWGRATEAFF. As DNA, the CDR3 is TGCGCCAGCTGGGGCCGGGCCACTGAAGCTTTCTTT.

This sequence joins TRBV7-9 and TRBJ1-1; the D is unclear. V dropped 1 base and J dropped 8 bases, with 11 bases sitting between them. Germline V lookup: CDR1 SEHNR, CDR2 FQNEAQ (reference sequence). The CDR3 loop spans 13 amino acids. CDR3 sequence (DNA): TGTGCCAGCAGCTTAGATGCGGTCACCGAAGCTTTCTTT. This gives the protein CASSLDAVTEAFF.

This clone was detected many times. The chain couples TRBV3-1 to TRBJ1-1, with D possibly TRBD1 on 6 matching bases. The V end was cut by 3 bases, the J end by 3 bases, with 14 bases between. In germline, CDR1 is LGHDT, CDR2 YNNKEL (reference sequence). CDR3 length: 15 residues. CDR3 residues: CASSQWGRRHTEAFF. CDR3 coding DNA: TGTGCCAGCAGCCAGTGGGGGCGCAGGCACACTGAAGCTTTCTTT.

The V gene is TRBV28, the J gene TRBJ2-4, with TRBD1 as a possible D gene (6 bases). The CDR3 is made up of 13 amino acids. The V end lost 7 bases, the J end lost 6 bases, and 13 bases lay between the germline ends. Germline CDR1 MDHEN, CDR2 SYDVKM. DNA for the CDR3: TGTGCCAGCATTCAGGGACACCCAAACATTCAGTACTTC. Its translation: CASIQGHPNIQYF.

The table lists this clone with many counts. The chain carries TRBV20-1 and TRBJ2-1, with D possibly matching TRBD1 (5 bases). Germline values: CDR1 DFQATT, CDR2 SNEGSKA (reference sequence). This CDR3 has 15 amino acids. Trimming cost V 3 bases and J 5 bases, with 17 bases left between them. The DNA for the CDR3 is TGCAGTGCTAGTTCGGCAGGGTGGAAGGACAATGAGCAGTTCTTC. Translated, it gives CSASSAGWKDNEQFF.

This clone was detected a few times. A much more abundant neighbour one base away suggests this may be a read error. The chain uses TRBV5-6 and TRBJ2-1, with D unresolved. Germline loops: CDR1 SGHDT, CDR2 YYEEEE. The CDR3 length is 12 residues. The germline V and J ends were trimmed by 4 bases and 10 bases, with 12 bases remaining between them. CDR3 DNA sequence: TGTGCCAGCAGCCCCCAGGTGGTCGAGCAGTTCTTC. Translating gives CASSPQVVEQFF.

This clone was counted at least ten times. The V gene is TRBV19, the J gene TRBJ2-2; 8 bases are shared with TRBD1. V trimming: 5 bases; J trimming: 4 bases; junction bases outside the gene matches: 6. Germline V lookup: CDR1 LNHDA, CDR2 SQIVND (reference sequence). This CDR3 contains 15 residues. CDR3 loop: CASSPTGAGTGELFF. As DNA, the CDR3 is TGTGCCAGTAGTCCGACAGGGGCCGGCACCGGGGAGCTGTTTTTT.

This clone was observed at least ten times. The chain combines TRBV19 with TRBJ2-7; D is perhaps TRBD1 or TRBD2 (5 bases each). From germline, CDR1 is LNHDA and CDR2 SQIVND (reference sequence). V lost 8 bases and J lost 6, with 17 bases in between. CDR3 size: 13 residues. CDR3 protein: CASREGITTEQYF. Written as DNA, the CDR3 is TGTGCCAGTCGAGAGGGGATTACCACCGAGCAGTACTTC.

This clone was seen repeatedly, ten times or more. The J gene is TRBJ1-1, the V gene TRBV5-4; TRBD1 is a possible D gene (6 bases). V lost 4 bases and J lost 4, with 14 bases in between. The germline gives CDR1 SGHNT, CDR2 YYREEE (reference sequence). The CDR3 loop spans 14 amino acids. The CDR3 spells CASSGGRGPTEAFF. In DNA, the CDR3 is TGTGCCAGCAGCGGCGGCAGGGGTCCCACTGAAGCTTTCTTT.

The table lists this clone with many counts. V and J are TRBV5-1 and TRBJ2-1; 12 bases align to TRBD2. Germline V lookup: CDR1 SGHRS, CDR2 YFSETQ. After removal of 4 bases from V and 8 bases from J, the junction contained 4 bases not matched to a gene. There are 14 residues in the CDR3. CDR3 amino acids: CASSPTSGRYEQFF. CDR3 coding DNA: TGCGCCAGCAGCCCGACTAGCGGGAGATATGAGCAGTTCTTC.